This TCR beta chain was profiled in a study of blood T cell repertoires in COVID-19. The protocol was immunoSEQ multiplex PCR, while the TCRdb copy is restricted to in-frame clones and leaves out a portion. The sample lists under 200,000 clones; around 89% were seen once. Sequences were obtained from peripheral blood. The receptor's source is a man aged 35-49 years with active or convalescent COVID-19.

This chain's CDR3 is CASSFSNSPLHF. For the CDR3, the DNA is TGTGCCAGCAGTTTCAGTAATTCACCCCTCCACTTT. The chain couples TRBV27 to TRBJ1-6, with D unclear. Looked up from germline, CDR1 is MNHEY and CDR2 is SMNVEV (reference sequence). Trimming pared 3 bases from V and 6 bases from J, leaving 3 bases between. The CDR3 sequence is 12 residues long.